The following is a T cell receptor (beta chain) sequence with its context. Its antigen remains unknown. Through a sample-barcoded 5' primer and a J-beta primer mix, a second PCR was run for about 6 to 11 cycles. Sequencing of every sample gave 2.5 million or more CDR3-containing paired-end reads. From the 5' RACE reads, TCRdb called clonotypes with MiXCR, one entry per CDR3 protein. The sample has just under 900,000 distinct CDR3 sequences, more than 25% seen once. This specimen comes from a study of blood T cells in healthy people across ages. Study context: Template switching retrieved approximately one barcoded beta molecule for each two T cells.

Trimming took 5 bases from V and 5 from J, leaving 14 bases between them. CDR1 is SGHRS and CDR2 is YFSETQ in the germline V gene. This CDR3 is 15 amino acids long. Whole-study findings and limits: Diversity estimates drawn from one million T cells were deemed underestimates. Roughly linear age-related decline in beta diversity appeared, significant by age about 40.

This clonotype was sampled from a woman older than 75 in good health. This chain connects TRBV5-1 to TRBJ1-6; D not certain. Sequenced material: blood. CDR3 coding DNA: TGCGCCAGCAGTTCTTCTGGGTTGGATAATTCACCCCTCCACTTT. Its translation is CASSSSGLDNSPLHF.